The rows below give T cell receptor beta chains drawn from one sample of a study of CD8 T cells in Susac syndrome. One entry per CDR3 protein results from TCRdb running MiXCR on the immunoSEQ multiplex PCR reads. The sample has 150,000 to 200,000 distinct CDR3 sequences, approximately 95% seen once. The sequenced material came from CD8+ T cells from PBMCs. The receptors come from a human donor with multiple sclerosis. Both conserved end residues are part of each CDR3. A D gene is named only where the DNA matches it firmly. The listing skips clone size in some rows; elsewhere it reads once, few, many or a size class.

D,size,J,length,V,CDR3,DNA
TRBD2,NA,TRBJ2-7,16,TRBV9,CASSVTGLAGGDVQYF,TGTGCCAGCAGCGTAACGGGACTAGCGGGAGGTGATGTGCAGTACTTC
NA,once,TRBJ2-1,11,TRBV7-9,CASSWDFEQFF,TGTGCCAGCAGTTGGGACTTTGAGCAGTTCTTC
NA,NA,TRBJ2-3,12,TRBV5-1,CASSLVGYRQYF,TGCGCCAGCAGCTTGGTTGGGTATAGGCAGTATTTT
TRBD2,few,TRBJ2-1,15,TRBV5-1,CASSLIGTTDNEQFF,TGCGCCAGCAGCTTGATTGGGACTACAGACAATGAGCAGTTCTTC
NA,NA,TRBJ2-5,15,TRBV5-1,CASSFGLGTKETQYF,TGCGCCAGCAGCTTCGGACTCGGGACGAAAGAGACCCAGTACTTC
TRBD1,NA,TRBJ2-3,14,TRBV29-1,CSTKTGTAQRTQYF,TGCAGCACCAAAACCGGGACAGCACAGAGGACGCAGTATTTT
NA,NA,TRBJ2-7,15,TRBV7-9,CASTNSRGRTYEQYF,TGTGCCAGCACCAACAGCCGGGGGAGAACCTACGAGCAGTACTTC
NA,NA,TRBJ1-1,13,TRBV27,CASSLSWGTEAFF,TGTGCCAGCAGTTTATCGTGGGGCACTGAAGCTTTCTTT
NA,NA,TRBJ1-1,13,TRBV7-9,CASSYVMNTEAFF,TGTGCCAGCAGCTATGTGATGAACACTGAAGCTTTCTTT
NA,once,TRBJ1-1,16,TRBV9,CASSARDEFMNTEAFF,TGTGCCAGCAGTGCGAGGGACGAATTCATGAACACTGAAGCTTTCTTC
NA,once,TRBJ1-6,15,TRBV7-8,CASSPSRGMNSPLHF,TGTGCCAGCAGCCCTTCAAGGGGGATGAATTCACCCCTCCACTTT
NA,NA,TRBJ2-2,12,TRBV7-9,CASILGPGELFF,TGTGCCAGCATCCTAGGTCCCGGGGAGCTGTTTTTT
NA,NA,TRBJ1-2,12,TRBV9,CASAQGGYGYTF,TGTGCCAGCGCCCAAGGCGGGTATGGCTACACCTTC
TRBD1,NA,TRBJ2-2,13,TRBV7-6,CATRQGYTGELFF,TGTGCCACCCGACAGGGATACACCGGGGAGCTGTTTTTT
NA,NA,TRBJ1-1,14,TRBV29-1,CSAKWAGSNTEAFF,TGCAGCGCCAAGTGGGCTGGTTCGAACACTGAAGCTTTCTTT
NA,NA,TRBJ2-7,11,TRBV12-5,CASGLIYEQYF,TGTGCTAGTGGTTTGATCTACGAGCAGTACTTC
TRBD2,NA,TRBJ2-3,18,TRBV14,CASSQDLRSREVTDTQYF,TGTGCCAGCAGCCAAGATCTTCGATCCCGGGAGGTCACAGATACGCAGTATTTT
NA,NA,TRBJ2-7,14,TRBV7-9,CASSKQASSYEQYF,TGTGCCAGCAGCAAACAGGCTAGCTCCTACGAGCAGTACTTC
NA,NA,TRBJ1-3,12,TRBV30,CAWSQGGNTIYF,TGTGCCTGGAGCCAGGGAGGAAACACCATATATTTT
NA,NA,TRBJ1-1,14,TRBV4-1,CASSQAPYGPEAFF,TGCGCCAGCAGCCAAGCCCCGTACGGCCCTGAAGCTTTCTTT
NA,NA,TRBJ1-1,13,TRBV29-1,CSVVWTLNTEAFF,TGCAGCGTTGTTTGGACATTGAACACTGAAGCTTTCTTT
NA,once,TRBJ1-1,13,TRBV7-9,CASSLAFNTEAFF,TGTGCCAGCAGCTTAGCGTTTAACACTGAAGCTTTCTTT
NA,NA,TRBJ2-3,14,TRBV19,CASRSTKRTDTQYF,TGTGCCAGCAGAAGCACAAAAAGAACAGATACGCAGTATTTT
TRBD2,once,TRBJ2-7,20,TRBV12-3/TRBV12-4,CASSLDPGLAGGPTGYEQYF,TGTGCCAGCAGTTTAGACCCGGGACTAGCGGGAGGGCCGACGGGATACGAGCAGTACTTC
NA,once,TRBJ2-5,13,TRBV27,CASSLWGSETQYF,TGTGCCAGCAGTTTATGGGGGTCCGAGACCCAGTACTTC
NA,NA,TRBJ1-1,11,TRBV3-1,CASSQNTEAFF,TGTGCCAGCAGCCAGAACACTGAAGCTTTCTTT
NA,NA,TRBJ2-3,13,TRBV9,CASSVTVTDTQYF,TGTGCCAGCAGCGTAACCGTCACAGATACGCAGTATTTT
NA,NA,TRBJ2-7,16,TRBV29-1,CSVEGKGSTSSYEQYF,TGCAGCGTTGAAGGAAAAGGGAGTACGTCTAGCTACGAGCAGTACTTC
NA,NA,TRBJ2-7,14,TRBV18,CASSPAWDSYEQYF,TGTGCCAGCTCACCAGCCTGGGACTCCTACGAGCAGTACTTC
TRBD2,NA,TRBJ2-1,16,TRBV2,CASSEAGTSGSNEQFF,TGTGCCAGCAGTGAAGCCGGGACTAGCGGGAGCAATGAGCAGTTCTTC
NA,NA,TRBJ2-4,15,TRBV9,CASSVEGGTKNIQYF,TGTGCCAGCAGCGTCGAGGGGGGAACCAAAAACATTCAGTACTTC
NA,NA,TRBJ2-2,12,TRBV27,CASSSGGGELFF,TGTGCCAGCAGTTCGGGCGGCGGGGAGCTGTTTTTT
TRBD1,NA,TRBJ2-7,15,TRBV20-1,CSARDGQGASYEQYF,TGCAGTGCTAGAGATGGACAGGGGGCCTCCTACGAGCAGTACTTC
NA,NA,TRBJ2-3,12,TRBV7-9,CASSIVTDTQYF,TGTGCCAGCAGTATAGTGACAGATACGCAGTATTTT
NA,NA,TRBJ2-7,13,TRBV3-1,CASSLIRRGEQYF,TGTGCCAGCAGCTTGATCCGCCGGGGAGAGCAGTACTTC
NA,NA,TRBJ1-5,13,TRBV20-1,CSARRDLRRPQHF,TGCAGTGCTAGACGTGACCTTAGGAGGCCCCAGCATTTT
NA,NA,TRBJ1-4,12,TRBV6-6,CASSYGQGKLFF,TGTGCCAGCAGTTACGGTCAGGGAAAACTGTTTTTT
NA,NA,TRBJ2-1,15,TRBV5-6,CASSLQLENGNEQFF,TGTGCCAGCAGCTTGCAGCTAGAAAACGGGAATGAGCAGTTCTTC
NA,once,TRBJ1-1,14,TRBV9,CASSVGGSNTEAFF,TGTGCCAGCAGCGTAGGCGGGTCGAACACTGAAGCTTTCTTT